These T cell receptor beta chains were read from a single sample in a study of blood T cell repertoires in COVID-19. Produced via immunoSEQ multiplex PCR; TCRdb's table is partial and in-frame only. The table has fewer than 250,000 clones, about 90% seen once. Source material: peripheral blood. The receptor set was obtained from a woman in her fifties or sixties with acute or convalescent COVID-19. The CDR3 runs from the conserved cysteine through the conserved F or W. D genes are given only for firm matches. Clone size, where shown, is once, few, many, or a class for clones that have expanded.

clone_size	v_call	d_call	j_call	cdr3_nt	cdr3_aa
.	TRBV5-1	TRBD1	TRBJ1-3	TGCGCCAGCAGCTTACAACCGGACAGGGTTGACACCATATATTTT	CASSLQPDRVDTIYF
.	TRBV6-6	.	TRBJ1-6	TGTGCCAGCAGTACACAGGGACCCCTCCACTTT	CASSTQGPLHF
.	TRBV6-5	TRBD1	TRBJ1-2	TGTGCCAGCACAAACAGGGGGGACTATGGCTACACCTTC	CASTNRGDYGYTF
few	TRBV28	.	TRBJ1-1	TGTGCCAGCAGTTTAGGGGGGGTGATGAACACTGAAGCTTTCTTT	CASSLGGVMNTEAFF
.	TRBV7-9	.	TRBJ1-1	TGTGCCAGCAGCTTAGCGGGCCCCGGTACTGAAGCTTTCTTT	CASSLAGPGTEAFF
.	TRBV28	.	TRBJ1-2	TGTGCCAGCAGCTTCCCCCGACGGGTTAACTATGGCTACACCTTC	CASSFPRRVNYGYTF
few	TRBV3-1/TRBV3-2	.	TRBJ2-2	TGTGCCAGCAGCCAAGTTAGCGGGAACACCGGGGAGCTGTTTTTT	CASSQVSGNTGELFF
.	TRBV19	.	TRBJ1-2	TGTGCCAGTAGTATAGGGGGCGCCGCCTATGGCTACACCTTC	CASSIGGAAYGYTF
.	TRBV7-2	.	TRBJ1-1	TGTGCCAGCAGCTTCGGACTGACTGAAGCTTTCTTT	CASSFGLTEAFF
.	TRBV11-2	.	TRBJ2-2	TGTGCCAGCAGCCTTAGCGGAACGAACACCGGGGAGCTGTTTTTT	CASSLSGTNTGELFF